This T cell receptor (beta chain) was captured in a study of T cell responses to AZD1222 COVID-19 vaccine. Study-wide context: Second-dose groups at about 4 or about 12 weeks were pooled. Points from the study as a whole: Repertoires in all cases were sampled only once the peak T cell response had passed. Regions left unmutated in variants are reportedly the target of nearly half of spike-specific TCRs. It should be noted that donors were predominantly white British and more often female, and clonal diversity was possibly underestimated.

Produced via immunoSEQ multiplex PCR; TCRdb's table is partial and in-frame only. The sample lists around 100,000 clones; 85% to 90% were seen once. As to this clone: Its antigen is not known.

Germline V gives CDR1 MRHNA, CDR2 SNTAGT. This CDR3 has 13 amino acids. Trimming removed 6 bases from V and 7 bases from J, with 15 bases in between. The clonotype was recovered from an adult in good health. The specimen was peripheral blood, collected on day 0 of AZD1222 vaccination. The V gene is TRBV6-4, the J gene TRBJ1-2, with D perhaps matching TRBD1 (5 bases). In DNA, the CDR3 is TGTGCCAGCAGGCCGAATGACGGGGGTGGCTACACCTTC. It codes for CASRPNDGGGYTF.